This TCR beta chain was observed in a study of T cell clones after liver transplantation. Study-level information: Third-party-reactive TCRbeta sequences from pre-transplant mixed lymphocyte reactions served as antigen-independent comparators. Overall study findings and caveats: Graft donor-reactive T cells may have migrated into the graft rather than being deleted.

Germline V lookup: CDR1 SGHTA, CDR2 FQGNSA. The CDR3 sequence is 14 residues long. The germline V and J ends were trimmed by 3 bases and 2 bases, with 9 bases remaining between them. As for this clone: The antigen is unknown.

Unstimulated PBMCs were sorted into CD3+CD4+ and CD3+CD8+ populations. Using immunoSEQ multiplex PCR, the repertoire was profiled, and TCRdb retains in-frame clones only, with some absent. The sample includes tens of thousands of clones, 75% to 90% of them seen just once. The TCR originated in a human patient who received a liver transplant. Some T cells could come from the graft donor. V and J are TRBV7-2 and TRBJ2-3; D unresolved. Sequenced material: CD4+ T cells from blood, taken at the 22-month timepoint. The CDR3 region is CASSFVQYTDTQYF. The CDR3 nucleotides are TGTGCCAGCAGCTTTGTTCAGTACACAGATACGCAGTATTTT.